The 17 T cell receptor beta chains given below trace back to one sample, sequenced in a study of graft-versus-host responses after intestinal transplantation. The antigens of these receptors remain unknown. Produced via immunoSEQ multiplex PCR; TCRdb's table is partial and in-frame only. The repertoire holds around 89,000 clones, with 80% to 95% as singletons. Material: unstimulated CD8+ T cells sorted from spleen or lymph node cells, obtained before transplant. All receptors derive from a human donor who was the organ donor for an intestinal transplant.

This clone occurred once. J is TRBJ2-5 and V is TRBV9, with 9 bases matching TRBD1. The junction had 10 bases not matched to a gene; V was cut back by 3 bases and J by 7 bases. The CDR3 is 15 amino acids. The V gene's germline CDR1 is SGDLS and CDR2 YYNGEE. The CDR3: CASSGVTGGVGTQYF. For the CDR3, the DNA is TGTGCCAGCAGCGGAGTTACAGGGGGCGTAGGGACCCAGTACTTC.

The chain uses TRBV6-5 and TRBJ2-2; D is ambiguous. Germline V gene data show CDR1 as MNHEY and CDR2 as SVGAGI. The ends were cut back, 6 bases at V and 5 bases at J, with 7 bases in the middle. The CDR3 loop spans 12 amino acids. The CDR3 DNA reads TGTGCCAGCAGATTAGAAACCGGGGAGCTGTTTTTT. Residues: CASRLETGELFF.

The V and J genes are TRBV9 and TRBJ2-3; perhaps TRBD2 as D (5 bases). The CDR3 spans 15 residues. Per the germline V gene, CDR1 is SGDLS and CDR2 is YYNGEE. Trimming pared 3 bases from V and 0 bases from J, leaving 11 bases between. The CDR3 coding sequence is TGTGCCAGCAGCGGAGGGCGCATTAGCACAGATACGCAGTATTTT. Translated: CASSGGRISTDTQYF.

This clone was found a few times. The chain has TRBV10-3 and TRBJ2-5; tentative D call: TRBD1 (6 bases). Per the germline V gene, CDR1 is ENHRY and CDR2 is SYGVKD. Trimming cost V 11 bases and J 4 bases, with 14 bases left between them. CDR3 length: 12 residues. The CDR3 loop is CAAGSGAETQYF. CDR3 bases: TGTGCCGCCGGTTCAGGGGCAGAGACCCAGTACTTC.

The chain's CDR3 is CAIRRTGVGFGYEQYF. The CDR3 region has the DNA TGTGCCATCAGACGGACAGGGGTCGGTTTTGGCTACGAGCAGTACTTC. The rearrangement links TRBV10-3 to TRBJ2-7; 9 bases are a match to TRBD1. There are 16 residues in the CDR3. CDR1 and CDR2 from the germline V gene are ENHRY and SYGVKD. The trim removed 6 bases at V and 3 bases at J, leaving 12 bases unmatched.

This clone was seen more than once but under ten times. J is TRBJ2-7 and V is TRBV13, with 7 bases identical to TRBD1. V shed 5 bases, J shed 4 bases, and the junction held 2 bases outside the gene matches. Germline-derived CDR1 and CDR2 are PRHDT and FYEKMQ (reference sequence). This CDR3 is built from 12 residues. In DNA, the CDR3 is TGTGCCAGCAGCACGACAGGGTACGAGCAGTACTTC. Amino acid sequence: CASSTTGYEQYF.

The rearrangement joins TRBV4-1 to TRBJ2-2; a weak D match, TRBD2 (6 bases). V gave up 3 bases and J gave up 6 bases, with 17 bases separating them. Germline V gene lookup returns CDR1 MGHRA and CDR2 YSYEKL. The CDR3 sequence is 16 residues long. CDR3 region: CASSQGGDLRPGELFF. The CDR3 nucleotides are TGCGCCAGCAGCCAGGGGGGAGACCTCCGTCCCGGGGAGCTGTTTTTT.

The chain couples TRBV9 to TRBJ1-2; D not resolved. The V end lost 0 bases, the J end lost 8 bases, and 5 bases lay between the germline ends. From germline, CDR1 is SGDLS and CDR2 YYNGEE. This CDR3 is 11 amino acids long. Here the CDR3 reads CASSVVEGYTF. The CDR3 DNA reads TGTGCCAGCAGCGTAGTGGAGGGCTACACCTTC.

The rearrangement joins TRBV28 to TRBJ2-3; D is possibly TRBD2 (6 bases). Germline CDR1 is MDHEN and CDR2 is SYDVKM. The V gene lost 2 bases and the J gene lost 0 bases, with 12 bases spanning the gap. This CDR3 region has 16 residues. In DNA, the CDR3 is TGTGCCAGCAGTTTAGCGGGGCGGGGTAGCACAGATACGCAGTATTTT. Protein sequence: CASSLAGRGSTDTQYF.

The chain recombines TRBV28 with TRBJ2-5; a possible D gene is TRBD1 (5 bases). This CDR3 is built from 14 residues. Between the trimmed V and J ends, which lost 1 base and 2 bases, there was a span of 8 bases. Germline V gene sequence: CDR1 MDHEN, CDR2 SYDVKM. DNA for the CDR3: TGTGCCAGCAGTTTATTCCAGGGACAAGAGACCCAGTACTTC. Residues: CASSLFQGQETQYF.

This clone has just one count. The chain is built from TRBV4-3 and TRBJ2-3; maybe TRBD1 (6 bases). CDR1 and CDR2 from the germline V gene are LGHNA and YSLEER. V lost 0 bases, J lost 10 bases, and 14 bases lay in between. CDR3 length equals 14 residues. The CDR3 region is CASSQDPTRGPQYF. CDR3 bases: TGCGCCAGCAGCCAAGATCCGACCAGGGGCCCGCAGTATTTT.

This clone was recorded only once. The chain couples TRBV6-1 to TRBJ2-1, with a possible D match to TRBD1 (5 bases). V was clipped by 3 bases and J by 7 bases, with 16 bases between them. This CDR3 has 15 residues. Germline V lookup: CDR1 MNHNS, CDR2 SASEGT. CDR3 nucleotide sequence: TGTGCCAGCAGTGAGTGGGGCCTCACCCCGAATGAGCAGTTCTTC. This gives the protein CASSEWGLTPNEQFF.

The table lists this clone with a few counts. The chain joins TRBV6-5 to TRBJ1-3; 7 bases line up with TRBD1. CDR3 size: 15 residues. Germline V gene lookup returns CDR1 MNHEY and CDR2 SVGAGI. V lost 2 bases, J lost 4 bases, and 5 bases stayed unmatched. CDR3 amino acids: CASSYATGTGNTIYF. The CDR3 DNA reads TGTGCCAGCAGTTACGCGACAGGGACCGGAAACACCATATATTTT.

CDR3 amino acids: CASSAGDSSYEQYF. The CDR3 DNA reads as TGCGCCAGCAGCGCTGGGGACAGCTCCTACGAGCAGTACTTC. J is TRBJ2-7 and V is TRBV5-1; 7 bases are shared with TRBD1. This CDR3 region has 14 residues. J gave up 0 bases and V 4 bases, and 4 bases lay outside the gene matches. From germline, CDR1 is SGHRS and CDR2 YFSETQ.

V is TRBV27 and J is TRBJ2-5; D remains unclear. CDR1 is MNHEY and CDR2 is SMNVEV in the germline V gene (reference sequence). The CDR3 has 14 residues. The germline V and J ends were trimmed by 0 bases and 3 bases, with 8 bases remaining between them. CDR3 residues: CASSLSNSEETQYF. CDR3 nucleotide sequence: TGTGCCAGCAGTTTATCAAATTCAGAAGAGACCCAGTACTTC.

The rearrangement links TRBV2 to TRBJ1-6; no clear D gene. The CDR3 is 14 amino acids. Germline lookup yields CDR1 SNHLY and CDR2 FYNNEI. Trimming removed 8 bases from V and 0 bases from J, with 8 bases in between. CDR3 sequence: CASEGSSYNSPLHF. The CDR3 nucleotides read TGTGCCAGCGAAGGGAGCTCCTATAATTCACCCCTCCACTTT.

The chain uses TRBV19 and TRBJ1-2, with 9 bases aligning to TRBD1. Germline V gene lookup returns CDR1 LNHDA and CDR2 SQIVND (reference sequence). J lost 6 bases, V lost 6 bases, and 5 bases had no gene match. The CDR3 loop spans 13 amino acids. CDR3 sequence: CASRHGTGNGYTF. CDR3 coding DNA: TGTGCCAGTAGGCACGGGACAGGGAATGGCTACACCTTC.